The rows below give T cell receptor beta chains drawn from one sample of a study of shared clonotypes between healthy human individuals. The repertoire was sequenced with immunoSEQ multiplex PCR; TCRdb's copy has only in-frame clones and lacks some. The sample has 2 million to 3 million clones; around 90% are singletons. Sequencing was performed on naive CD4+ T cells sorted from blood. The receptor source for this set is a man aged 18 to 29 in good health. Each CDR3 is given with its conserved first and last residue. A D gene is named only where the DNA matches it firmly. Size is stated for part of the rows, as once, few or many counts, or as a class when the clone is expanded.

clone_size	j_call	cdr3_length	v_call	d_call	cdr3_nt	cdr3_aa
few	TRBJ1-1	15	TRBV5-1	TRBD1	TGCGCCAGCAGCTTGCGGCAGGGGGCGGGAACTGAAGCTTTCTTT	CASSLRQGAGTEAFF
.	TRBJ1-6	16	TRBV18	TRBD1	TGTGCCAGCTCACCAGTTATAGGACAGGTTAATTCACCCCTCCACTTT	CASSPVIGQVNSPLHF
.	TRBJ1-1	14	TRBV6-6	.	TGTGCCAGCAGCCCTCCGGTTTCGAACACTGAAGCTTTCTTT	CASSPPVSNTEAFF
.	TRBJ2-7	12	TRBV23-1	.	TGCGCCAGCAGTCAATCAGGGTACGAGCAGTACTTC	CASSQSGYEQYF
once	TRBJ2-5	15	TRBV7-2	.	TGTGCCAGCAGCTTATCGAGGGGGCGGGAGGAGACCCAGTACTTC	CASSLSRGREETQYF
.	TRBJ2-1	16	TRBV5-1	.	TGCGCCAGCAGCCCGTCCTCTTTTGGGTCCGACAATGAGCAGTTCTTC	CASSPSSFGSDNEQFF
.	TRBJ2-1	14	TRBV25-1	.	TGTGCCAGCAGTGAATCTTCGATGTTTAATGAGCAGTTCTTC	CASSESSMFNEQFF
.	TRBJ1-1	14	TRBV27	.	TGTGCCAGCAGCCCATTTGGTGGTCCCGCTGAAGCTTTCTTT	CASSPFGGPAEAFF
.	TRBJ1-6	17	TRBV5-6	.	TGTGCCAGCAGCTTGTATGGGGCATCAGAGGATAATTCACCCCTCCACTTT	CASSLYGASEDNSPLHF
.	TRBJ1-5	13	TRBV11-3	.	TGTGCCAGCAGCTGGGAAGGTAATCAGCCCCAGCATTTT	CASSWEGNQPQHF